This T cell receptor (beta chain) stems from a study of molecular identifiers for immune sequencing clone quantification. TCRdb recomputed calls from the PCR reads with MiXCR, one row per CDR3 protein. The sample records 400,000 to 600,000 distinct CDR3 sequences, over 20% being singletons. This CDR3 has 11 residues. CDR1 and CDR2 from the germline V gene are MNHEY and SVGEGT. V lost 8 bases and J lost 9, with 14 bases in between. This clonotype was picked up many times. The receptor's source is a human donor in good health. Some libraries in this study had Jurkat cell RNA spiked in. Sequencing was carried out using naive CD8+ T cells from blood, with Jurkat cell RNA spiked in. Subset: FACS-sorted CD8+CD4-CCR7+CD45RA+ naive T cells. This chain links TRBV6-2 or TRBV6-3 with TRBJ2-7; D gene uncertain. The CDR3 nucleotides are TGTGCCAGCGGCCCGTGGACGAGGCAGTACTTC. Translated, it gives CASGPWTRQYF.